The source of this TCR beta chain is a study of PD-L1 blockade in urothelial cancer. Whole-study context: Dosed intravenously at 1,200 mg every 3 weeks, atezolizumab was initiated by patients at some point between 2012 and 2014.

The CDR3 totals 20 residues. With V trimmed by 0 bases and J by 0 bases, 15 bases remained unmatched. Looked up from germline, CDR1 is SGHRS and CDR2 is YFSETQ. TCR analog templates of synthetic origin were spiked into each PCR. Each FFPE tumor had its DNA quantified by means of amplified housekeeping genes. This table comes from immunoSEQ multiplex PCR, and its TCRdb copy is limited to in-frame clones, with some not included. This sample yields around 40,000 clones, of which approximately 34% are seen a single time; more than 8.5% belongs to the top ten. Study-wide results and caveats: Durable-benefit patients carried more tumor-infiltrating T lymphocytes.

For this clone: The antigen is undetermined.

The clonotype comes from a man aged 60 to 75 with urothelial cancer. The chain joins TRBV5-1 to TRBJ1-2; 9 nucleotides match TRBD1. Sequenced material: tumor tissue, taken before atezolizumab (anti-PD-L1) treatment. The CDR3 protein is CASSLEVVRTGDIANYGYTF. The CDR3 bases are TGCGCCAGCAGCTTGGAAGTGGTCCGGACAGGGGACATAGCTAACTATGGCTACACCTTC.